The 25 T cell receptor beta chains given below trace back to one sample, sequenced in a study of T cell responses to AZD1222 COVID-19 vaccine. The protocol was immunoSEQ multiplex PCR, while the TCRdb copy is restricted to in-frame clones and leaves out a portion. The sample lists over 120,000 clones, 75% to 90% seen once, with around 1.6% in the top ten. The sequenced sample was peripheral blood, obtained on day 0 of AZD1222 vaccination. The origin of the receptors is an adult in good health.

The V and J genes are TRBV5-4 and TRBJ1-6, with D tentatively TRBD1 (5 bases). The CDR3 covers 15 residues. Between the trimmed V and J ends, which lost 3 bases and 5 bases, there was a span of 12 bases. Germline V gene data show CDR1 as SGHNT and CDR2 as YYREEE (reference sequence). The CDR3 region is CASSWRGGDNSPLHF. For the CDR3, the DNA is TGTGCCAGCAGCTGGAGGGGCGGAGATAATTCACCCCTCCACTTT. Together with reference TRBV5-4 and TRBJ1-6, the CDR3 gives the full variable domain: ETGVTQSPTHLIKTRGQQVTLRCSSQSGHNTVSWYQQALGQGPQFIFQYYREEENGRGNFPPRFSGLQFPNYSSELNVNALELDDSALYLCASSWRGGDNSPLHFGNGTRLTVT.

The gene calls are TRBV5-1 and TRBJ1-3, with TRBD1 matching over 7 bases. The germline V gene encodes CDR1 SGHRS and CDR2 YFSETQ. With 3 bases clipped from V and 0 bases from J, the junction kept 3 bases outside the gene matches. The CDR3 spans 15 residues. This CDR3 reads CASSSGQSSGNTIYF. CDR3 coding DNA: TGCGCCAGCAGCTCGGGACAGTCCTCTGGAAACACCATATATTTT.

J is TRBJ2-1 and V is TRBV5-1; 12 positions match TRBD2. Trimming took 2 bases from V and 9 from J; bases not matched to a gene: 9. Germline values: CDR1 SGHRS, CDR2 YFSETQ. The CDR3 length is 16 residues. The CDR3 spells CASSFKPGLAGGEQFF. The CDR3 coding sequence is TGCGCCAGCAGCTTCAAACCGGGACTAGCGGGTGGTGAGCAGTTCTTC.

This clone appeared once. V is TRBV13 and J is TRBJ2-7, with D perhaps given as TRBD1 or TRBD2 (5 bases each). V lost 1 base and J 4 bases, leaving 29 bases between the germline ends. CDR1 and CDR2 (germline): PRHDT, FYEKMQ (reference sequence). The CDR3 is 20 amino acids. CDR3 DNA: TGTGCCAGCAGCTTAGCCCGAAGCTACAAACCGCCGGGACGAGGGTACGAGCAGTACTTC. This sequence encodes CASSLARSYKPPGRGYEQYF.

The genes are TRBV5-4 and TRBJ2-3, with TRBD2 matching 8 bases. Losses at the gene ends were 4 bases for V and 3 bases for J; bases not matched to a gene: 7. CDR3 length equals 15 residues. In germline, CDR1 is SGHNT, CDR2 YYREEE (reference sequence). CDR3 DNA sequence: TGTGCCAGCAGCCTCCGGGGGGGCCTGACAGATACGCAGTATTTT. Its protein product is CASSLRGGLTDTQYF. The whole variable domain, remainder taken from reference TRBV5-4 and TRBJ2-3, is ETGVTQSPTHLIKTRGQQVTLRCSSQSGHNTVSWYQQALGQGPQFIFQYYREEENGRGNFPPRFSGLQFPNYSSELNVNALELDDSALYLCASSLRGGLTDTQYFGPGTRLTVL.

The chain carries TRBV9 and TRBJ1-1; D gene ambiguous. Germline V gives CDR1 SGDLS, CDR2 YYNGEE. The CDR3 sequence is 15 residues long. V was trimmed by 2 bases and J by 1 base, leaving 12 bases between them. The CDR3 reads CASSVEGPRNTEAFF. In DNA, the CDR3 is TGTGCCAGCAGCGTTGAAGGCCCTCGGAACACTGAAGCTTTCTTT.

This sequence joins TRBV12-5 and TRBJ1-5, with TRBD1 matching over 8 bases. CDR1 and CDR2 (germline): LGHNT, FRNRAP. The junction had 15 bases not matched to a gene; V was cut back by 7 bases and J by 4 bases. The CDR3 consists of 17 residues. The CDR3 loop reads CASVTKDRAIRNQPQHF. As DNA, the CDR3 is TGTGCTAGTGTTACTAAGGACAGGGCAATTAGAAATCAGCCCCAGCATTTT.

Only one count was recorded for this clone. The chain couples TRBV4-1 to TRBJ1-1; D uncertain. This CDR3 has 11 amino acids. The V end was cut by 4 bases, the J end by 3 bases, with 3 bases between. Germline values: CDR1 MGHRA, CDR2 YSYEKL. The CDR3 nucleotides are TGCGCCAGCAGCCTCCACACTGAAGCTTTCTTT. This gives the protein CASSLHTEAFF.

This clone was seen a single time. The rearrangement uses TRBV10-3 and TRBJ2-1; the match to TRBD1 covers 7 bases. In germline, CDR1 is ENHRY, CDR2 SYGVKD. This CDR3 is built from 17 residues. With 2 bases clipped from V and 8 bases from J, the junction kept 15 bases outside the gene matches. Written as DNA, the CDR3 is TGTGCCATCAGTGAGCGCGCCCGGGACAGTTTGTTTTATGAGCAGTTCTTC. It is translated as CAISERARDSLFYEQFF.

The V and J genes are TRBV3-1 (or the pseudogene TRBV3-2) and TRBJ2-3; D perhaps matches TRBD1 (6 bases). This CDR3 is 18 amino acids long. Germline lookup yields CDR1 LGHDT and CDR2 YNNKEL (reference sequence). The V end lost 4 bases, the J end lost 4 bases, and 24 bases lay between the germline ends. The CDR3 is CASSLRQKGVKSPDTQYF. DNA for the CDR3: TGTGCCAGCAGCCTCCGACAAAAGGGGGTGAAGTCCCCAGATACGCAGTATTTT.

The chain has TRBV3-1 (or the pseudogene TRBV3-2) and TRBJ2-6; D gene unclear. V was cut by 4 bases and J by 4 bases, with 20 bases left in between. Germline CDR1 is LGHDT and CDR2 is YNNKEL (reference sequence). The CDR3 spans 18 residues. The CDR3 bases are TGTGCCAGCAGCCGGATTGGGTCCTTTGGGGTGGGGGCCAACGTCCTGACTTTC. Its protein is CASSRIGSFGVGANVLTF.

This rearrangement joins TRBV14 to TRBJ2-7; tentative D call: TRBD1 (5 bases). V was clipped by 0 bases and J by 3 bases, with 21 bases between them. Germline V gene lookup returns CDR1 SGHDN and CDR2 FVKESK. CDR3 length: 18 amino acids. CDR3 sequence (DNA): TGTGCCAGCAGCCAAGAAGGTGGAGAGAGACTGGGGCTCTACGAGCAGTACTTC. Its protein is CASSQEGGERLGLYEQYF.

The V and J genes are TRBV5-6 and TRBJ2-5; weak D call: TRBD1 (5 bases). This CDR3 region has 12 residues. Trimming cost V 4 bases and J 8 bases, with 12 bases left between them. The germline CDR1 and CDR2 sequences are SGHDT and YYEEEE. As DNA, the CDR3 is TGTGCCAGCAGCAGGGATCAGGGAACCCAGTACTTC. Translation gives CASSRDQGTQYF.

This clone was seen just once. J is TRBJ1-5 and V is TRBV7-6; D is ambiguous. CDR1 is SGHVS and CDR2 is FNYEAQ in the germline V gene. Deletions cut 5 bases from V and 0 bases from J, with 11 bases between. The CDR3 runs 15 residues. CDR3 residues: CASSPLPGSNQPQHF. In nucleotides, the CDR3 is TGTGCCAGCAGCCCCCTCCCGGGTAGCAATCAGCCCCAGCATTTT.

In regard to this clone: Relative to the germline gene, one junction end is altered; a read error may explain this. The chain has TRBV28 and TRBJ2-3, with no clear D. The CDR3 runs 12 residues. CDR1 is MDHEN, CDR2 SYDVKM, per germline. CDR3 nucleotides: TGTGCCAGCAGTTTTTACACATATACGCAGTATTTT. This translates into CASSFYTYTQYF.

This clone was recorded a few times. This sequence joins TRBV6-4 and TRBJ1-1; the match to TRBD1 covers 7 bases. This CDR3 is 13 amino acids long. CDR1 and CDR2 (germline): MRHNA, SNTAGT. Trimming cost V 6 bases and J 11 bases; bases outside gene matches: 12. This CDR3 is CASSRDSPSEAFF. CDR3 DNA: TGTGCCAGCAGCCGGGACAGCCCCTCGGAGGCTTTCTTT.

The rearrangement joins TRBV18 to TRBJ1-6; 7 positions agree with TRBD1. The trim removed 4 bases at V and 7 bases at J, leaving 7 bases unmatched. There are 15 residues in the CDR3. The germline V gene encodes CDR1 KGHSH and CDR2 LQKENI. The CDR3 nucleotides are TGTGCCAGCTCACAGACCGGGACAGTAAATTCACCCCTCCACTTT. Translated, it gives CASSQTGTVNSPLHF.

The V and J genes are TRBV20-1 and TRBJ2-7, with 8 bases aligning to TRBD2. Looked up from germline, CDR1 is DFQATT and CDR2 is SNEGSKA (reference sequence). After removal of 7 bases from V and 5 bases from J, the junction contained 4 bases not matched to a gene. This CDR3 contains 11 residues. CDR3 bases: TGCAGTGGACTAGCGCGGCACGAGCAGTACTTC. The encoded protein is CSGLARHEQYF.

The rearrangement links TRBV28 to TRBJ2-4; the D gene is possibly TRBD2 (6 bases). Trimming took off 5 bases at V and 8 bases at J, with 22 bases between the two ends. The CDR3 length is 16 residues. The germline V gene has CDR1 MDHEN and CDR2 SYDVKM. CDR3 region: CASSRGKGGLLDIQYF. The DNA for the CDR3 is TGTGCCAGCAGTCGGGGTAAGGGAGGACTTTTGGACATTCAGTACTTC. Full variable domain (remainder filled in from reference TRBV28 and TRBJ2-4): DVKVTQSSRYLVKRTGEKVFLECVQDMDHENMFWYRQDPGLGLRLIYFSYDVKMKEKGDIPEGYSVSREKKERFSLILESASTNQTSMYLCASSRGKGGLLDIQYFGAGTRLSVL.

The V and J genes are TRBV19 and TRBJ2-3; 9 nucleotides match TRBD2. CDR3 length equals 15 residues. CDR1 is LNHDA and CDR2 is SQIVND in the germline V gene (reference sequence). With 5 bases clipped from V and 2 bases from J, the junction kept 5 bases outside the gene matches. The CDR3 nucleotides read TGTGCCAGTAGTCCGAGGACTAGCGTCACAGATACGCAGTATTTT. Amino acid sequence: CASSPRTSVTDTQYF. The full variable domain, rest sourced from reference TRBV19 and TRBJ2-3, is DGGITQSPKYLFRKEGQNVTLSCEQNLNHDAMYWYRQDPGQGLRLIYYSQIVNDFQKGDIAEGYSVSREKKESFPLTVTSAQKNPTAFYLCASSPRTSVTDTQYFGPGTRLTVL.

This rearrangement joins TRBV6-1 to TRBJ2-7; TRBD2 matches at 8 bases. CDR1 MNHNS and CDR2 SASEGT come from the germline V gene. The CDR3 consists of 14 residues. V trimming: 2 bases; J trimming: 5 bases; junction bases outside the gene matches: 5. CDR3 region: CASSERGGKDEQYF. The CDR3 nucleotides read TGTGCCAGCAGTGAACGGGGGGGCAAGGACGAGCAGTACTTC.

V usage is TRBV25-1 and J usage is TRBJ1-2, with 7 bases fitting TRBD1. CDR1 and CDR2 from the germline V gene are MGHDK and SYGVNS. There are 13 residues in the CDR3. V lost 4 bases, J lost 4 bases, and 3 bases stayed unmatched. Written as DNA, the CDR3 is TGTGCCAGCAGTGCAAACAGGGGCTATGGCTACACCTTC. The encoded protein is CASSANRGYGYTF.

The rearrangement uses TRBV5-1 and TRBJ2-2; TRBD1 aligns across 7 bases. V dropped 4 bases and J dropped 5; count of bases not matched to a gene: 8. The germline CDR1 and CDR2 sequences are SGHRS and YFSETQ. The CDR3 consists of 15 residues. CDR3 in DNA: TGCGCCAGCAGCGCCGCCGGGACAGATACCGGGGAGCTGTTTTTT. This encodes CASSAAGTDTGELFF.

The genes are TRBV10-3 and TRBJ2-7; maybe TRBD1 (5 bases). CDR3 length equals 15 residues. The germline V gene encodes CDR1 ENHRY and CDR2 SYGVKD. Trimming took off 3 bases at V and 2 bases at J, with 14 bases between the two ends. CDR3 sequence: CAISDRTQLTYEQYF. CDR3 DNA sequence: TGTGCCATCAGTGATCGGACACAACTAACCTACGAGCAGTACTTC.

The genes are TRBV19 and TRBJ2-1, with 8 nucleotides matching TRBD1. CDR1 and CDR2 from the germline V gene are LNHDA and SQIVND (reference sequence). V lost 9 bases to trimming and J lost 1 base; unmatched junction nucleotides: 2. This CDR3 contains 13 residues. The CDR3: CASGQGSYNEQFF. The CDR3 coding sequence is TGTGCCAGCGGACAGGGATCCTACAATGAGCAGTTCTTC.